This TCR beta chain is drawn from a study of beta chain features in type 1 diabetes. Study-wide results and limits: A cDNA-based sequencing approach could over-represent cells with high TCR expression. VDJ junctions sequenced from type 1 diabetes patients showed fewer insertions and more deletions.

Comments on this clone: The antigen remains undetermined.

Investigators reverse transcribed all isolated RNA, so they sequenced expressed TCRB transcripts. Method: immunoSEQ multiplex PCR; TCRdb's copy keeps in-frame clones and lacks some. The sample shows hundreds of thousands of clones, about 14% of them seen only once. V was cut by 1 base and J by 7 bases, with 19 bases left in between. The CDR3 consists of 17 residues. The germline V gene has CDR1 SGHTA and CDR2 FQGNSA. The sample comprised central memory CD4+ T cells from blood. This sequence was found in a young man in good health. V is TRBV7-2 and J is TRBJ1-4; D perhaps matches TRBD1 (5 bases). CDR3 coding DNA: TGTGCCAGCAGCTTAGAAGTTTGGGTAGGGGATGGTGAAAAACTGTTTTTT. Residues: CASSLEVWVGDGEKLFF.